This T cell receptor (beta chain) was recorded in a study of early T cells in non-severe SARS-CoV-2 infection. In the study overall: The study sequenced bulk RNA from unsorted whole blood, with chains unpaired.

Study-wide results and caveats: Private and CD4 specificities were missed by VDJdb matching, which favored anti-spike CD8 responses.

As for this clonotype: Its specificity is unknown. Being one base from a much bigger clone, this may be a read error.

Individual cDNA molecules were tagged with unique molecular identifiers. TCRdb independently ran MiXCR on the 5' RACE reads; one entry per CDR3 protein. The table shows around 39,000 distinct CDR3 sequences, with about 8% occurring only once. Material: whole blood, obtained at baseline. This TCR derives from an adult who was a healthcare worker with PCR-confirmed SARS-CoV-2 infection or an uninfected control (not recorded which).

The CDR3 region is CASSVDSGRDSPLHF. In DNA, the CDR3 is TGTGCCAGCAGCGTCGACTCCGGCCGGGATTCACCCCTCCACTTT. This chain connects TRBV9 to TRBJ1-6; D gene uncertain. Germline V gene data show CDR1 as SGDLS and CDR2 as YYNGEE. The CDR3 sequence is 15 residues long. V was trimmed by 2 bases and J by 8 bases, leaving 14 bases between them. The full variable domain, completed using reference TRBV9 and TRBJ1-6, is DSGVTQTPKHLITATGQRVTLRCSPRSGDLSVYWYQQSLDQGLQFLIQYYNGEERAKGNILERFSAQQFPDLHSELNLSSLELGDSALYFCASSVDSGRDSPLHFGNGTRLTVT.